These 16 T cell receptor beta chains share one sample of origin, sequenced in a study of blood T cell repertoires in COVID-19. Sequencing was performed with immunoSEQ multiplex PCR; in TCRdb, only in-frame clones are kept and a portion is missing. This table has 130,000 or so clones, around four fifths appearing once. Sequencing used peripheral blood. These receptors all stem from a man older than 75 with acute or convalescent COVID-19.

The rearrangement joins TRBV5-4 to TRBJ1-6, with 7 positions matching TRBD1. Trimming took 0 bases from V and 8 from J; bases not matched to a gene: 5. This CDR3 has 15 residues. Germline CDR1 is SGHNT and CDR2 is YYREEE (reference sequence). CDR3 in DNA: TGTGCCAGCAGCTTGGGACAGGGCATGCATTCACCCCTCCACTTT. Amino acids: CASSLGQGMHSPLHF.

The chain has TRBV18 and TRBJ1-4; no clear D. V was pared by 4 bases and J by 5 bases, with 14 bases between. This CDR3 has 15 residues. CDR1 and CDR2 from the germline V gene are KGHSH and LQKENI. CDR3: CASSQVNRLNEKLFF. CDR3 bases: TGTGCCAGCTCACAAGTAAACAGACTAAATGAAAAACTGTTTTTT.

The chain uses TRBV5-6 and TRBJ2-1, with TRBD2 matching over 10 bases. Looked up from germline, CDR1 is SGHDT and CDR2 is YYEEEE. The CDR3 has 14 amino acids. Trimming removed 4 bases from V and 12 bases from J; junction bases left unmatched: 10. The CDR3 spells CASSPEKRGGVQFF. CDR3 DNA: TGTGCCAGCAGCCCGGAGAAGCGGGGGGGCGTGCAGTTCTTC.

This chain's CDR3 is CASSLGTGGGYTF. CDR3 DNA: TGTGCCAGCAGCTTGGGGACAGGGGGAGGCTACACCTTC. The rearrangement links TRBV5-4 to TRBJ1-2; TRBD1 agrees at 10 bases. V shed 0 bases and J 8 bases; nucleotides not matched to a gene: 1. Per the germline V gene, CDR1 is SGHNT and CDR2 is YYREEE (reference sequence). The CDR3 totals 13 residues.

The chain joins TRBV5-1 to TRBJ1-6, with a weak D call TRBD1 (6 bases). CDR3 length: 15 residues. CDR1 and CDR2 (germline): SGHRS, YFSETQ. Trimming left V 2 bases short and J 6 bases short, with 12 bases between. The CDR3 nucleotides are TGCGCCAGCAGCTTTACAGGGAACGGTAATTCACCCCTCCACTTT. Residues: CASSFTGNGNSPLHF.

The chain employs TRBV28 and TRBJ1-3; D is perhaps TRBD1 (6 bases). Germline CDR1 reads MDHEN; CDR2 reads SYDVKM. The V gene lost 3 bases and the J gene lost 0 bases, with 9 bases spanning the gap. The CDR3 covers 15 residues. This chain's CDR3 is CASSFTGRSGNTIYF. CDR3 nucleotide sequence: TGTGCCAGCAGTTTCACAGGGCGCTCTGGAAACACCATATATTTT. Drawing the rest from reference TRBV28 and TRBJ1-3, the complete variable domain is DVKVTQSSRYLVKRTGEKVFLECVQDMDHENMFWYRQDPGLGLRLIYFSYDVKMKEKGDIPEGYSVSREKKERFSLILESASTNQTSMYLCASSFTGRSGNTIYFGEGSWLTVV.

The chain carries TRBV19 and TRBJ1-1; tentative D call: TRBD1 (5 bases). The V gene lost 6 bases and the J gene lost 0 bases, with 14 bases spanning the gap. CDR1 is LNHDA and CDR2 is SQIVND in the germline V gene (reference sequence). The CDR3 runs to 15 residues. The CDR3 sequence: CASSRASNLNTEAFF. The CDR3 region has the DNA TGTGCCAGTAGCAGGGCCTCCAATTTGAACACTGAAGCTTTCTTT.

The rearrangement uses TRBV19 and TRBJ1-2; 9 nucleotides agree with TRBD1. Germline-derived CDR1 and CDR2 are LNHDA and SQIVND (reference sequence). This CDR3 spans 14 amino acids. V dropped 5 bases and J dropped 5; count of bases not matched to a gene: 6. CDR3 sequence reads: CASSPGTGTYGYTF. Here the CDR3 DNA reads TGTGCCAGTAGTCCCGGGACAGGGACGTATGGCTACACCTTC.

This sequence joins TRBV7-8 and TRBJ2-7, with 10 bases lining up with TRBD1. CDR1 and CDR2 from the germline V gene are SGHVS and FQNEAQ. The CDR3 covers 17 residues. V lost 3 bases, J lost 3 bases, and 11 bases stayed unmatched. The CDR3 loop is CASSFVSRRTGGYEQYF. In nucleotides, the CDR3 is TGTGCCAGCAGCTTCGTCTCTAGGAGGACAGGGGGCTACGAGCAGTACTTC.

The chain employs TRBV6-6 and TRBJ2-5; D is possibly TRBD1 (5 bases). The CDR3 sequence is 13 residues long. V gave up 6 bases and J gave up 3 bases, with 11 bases separating them. Germline values: CDR1 MNHNY, CDR2 SVGAGI (reference sequence). The DNA for the CDR3 is TGTGCCAGCAGCCCCAGGGCGAAAGAGACCCAGTACTTC. This codes for CASSPRAKETQYF.

J is TRBJ2-1 and V is TRBV6-2 or TRBV6-3; 10 nucleotides align to TRBD1. The CDR3 totals 15 residues. The germline gives CDR1 MNHEY, CDR2 SVGEGT. Trimming cost V 4 bases and J 2 bases; bases outside gene matches: 2. CDR3 bases: TGTGCCAGCAGTTCCGGACAGGGGGCCTACAATGAGCAGTTCTTC. Its protein is CASSSGQGAYNEQFF.

This chain uses TRBV11-1 with TRBJ1-1, with D possibly matching TRBD1 (6 bases). V dropped 4 bases and J dropped 1 base, with 13 bases sitting between them. This CDR3 comprises 15 residues. Per germline, CDR1 SGHAT and CDR2 FQDESV (reference sequence). The CDR3 sequence is CASSWSGRGNTEAFF. For the CDR3, the DNA is TGTGCCAGCAGCTGGTCTGGCAGGGGGAACACTGAAGCTTTCTTT.

The chain recombines TRBV7-9 with TRBJ2-7, with unresolved D. Germline V gene data show CDR1 as SEHNR and CDR2 as FQNEAQ (reference sequence). V lost 2 bases, J lost 0 bases, and 23 bases lay in between. CDR3 size: 19 residues. The CDR3 DNA is TGTGCCAGCAGCTTAATCAGGTCCGCCCTGAACAATGTCTCCTACGAGCAGTACTTC. It is translated as CASSLIRSALNNVSYEQYF.

The chain combines TRBV12-3 or TRBV12-4 with TRBJ2-5; TRBD2 agrees at 7 bases. The CDR3 loop spans 13 amino acids. The V segment lost 7 bases and the J segment 1 base; nucleotides outside the gene matches: 3. The CDR3 loop is CASTRTSQETQYF. CDR3 coding DNA: TGTGCCAGCACCCGGACTAGCCAAGAGACCCAGTACTTC.

This chain connects TRBV2 to TRBJ2-5, with D possibly being TRBD1 (5 bases). The CDR3 extends over 15 amino acids. CDR1 SNHLY and CDR2 FYNNEI come from the germline V gene. The ends were cut back, 5 bases at V and 3 bases at J, with 16 bases in the middle. The CDR3 protein is CASSPGSAMEETQYF. The CDR3 bases are TGTGCCAGCAGTCCAGGGTCGGCCATGGAAGAGACCCAGTACTTC.

This clone was detected only a few times. This chain joins TRBV5-1 and TRBJ1-1; D not certain. Germline CDR1 reads SGHRS; CDR2 reads YFSETQ. This CDR3 has 15 amino acids. The germline V and J ends were trimmed by 4 bases and 0 bases, with 13 bases remaining between them. The CDR3 nucleotides are TGCGCCAGCAGCATCCGACCACTACTGAACACTGAAGCTTTCTTT. It is translated as CASSIRPLLNTEAFF.